This TCR beta chain was captured by sequencing in a study of T cell responses to AZD1222 COVID-19 vaccine (dated by TCRdb to about 2021). Broadly, across the study: A total of over 230 trial participants underwent TCR sequencing, of whom roughly 210 received two doses of AZD1222 and some 25 received two doses of the MenACWY control vaccine. Trial participants were enrolled by age into 18-55, 56-69 and 70-plus year subgroups, with around 140, 26 and 57 TCR-sequenced participants respectively. What the work shows at the level of the full study, not this receptor alone: CD4 TCRs associated with the vaccine covered the entire spike protein, and the dominant responses were in regions 160-218 and 743-854. In the small 56-69-year group, the increase in depth fell short of significance, most likely because of low power. Epitopes outside the regions mutated in the B.1.351 and B.1.1.7 variants were reportedly recognized by nearly half of the unique spike-specific TCRs. Only a handful of AZD1222 recipients were SARS-CoV-2 seropositive at baseline, limiting conclusions about previously exposed vaccinees. A significant rise in spike-specific TCR breadth and depth was observed after two AZD1222 doses relative to day 0 and relative to MenACWY recipients. Participants were mostly white British and included more females than males, and it was suggested by the authors that clonal diversity may have been underestimated. Because no day 14 peak-response samples were available, the repertoires could be characterized only after the peak T cell response.

The time point label, read with the paper, signifies: about 28 days (+/-7) after the second vaccine dose. AZD1222 recipients with second doses at about 4 weeks or about 12 weeks were pooled, because spike-specific TCR depth and breadth did not differ between schedules. The vaccinee samples were drawn from two UK trials, COV001 and COV002, one of which was a single-blind randomized controlled phase 2/3 trial testing AZD1222 (ChAdOx1 nCoV-19) in healthy adults. For TCRbeta chain sequencing, PBMC samples from trial participants were taken at day 0 and at day 28 after the second dose. The CDR3 regions of human TCRbeta chains were subjected to immunosequencing. The authors' analysis ran thus. TCRs in the repertoires were compared against a reference library of SARS-CoV-2-specific TCRs that had been generated with the MIRA antigen-specificity platform. Breadth meant the fraction of unique TCRs that were SARS-CoV-2-associated, whereas depth meant the fraction of total T cells that were SARS-CoV-2-associated. Using the MIRA data, each spike-specific TCR was mapped to the spike region that the TCR reacts to and placed in a CD4 or CD8 class. Log10-transformed breadth and depth values were compared by one-way ANOVA with Sidak's multiple comparisons tests. The clones in this table, taken by TCRdb from immuneACCESS, are in-frame only. Not every clone is retained; where verified, under half of the shortfall comes from an unresolved V gene, and the cause of the rest is unknown. The V and J calls and clone size come from that table; D and trimming were worked out from the DNA. The sample table shows roughly 150,000 clones, and 91% are seen once. The top ten clonotypes cover under 4% of the sample.

Points on this clone: Its antigen specificity is not known. No qualities accompany the bases; no much larger clone lies one base away.

Cut back by 1 base and 4 bases, the V and J ends lie 16 bases apart. The CDR3 runs 17 residues from the cysteine to the phenylalanine. This entry keeps only the CDR3 DNA: 51 bases, framed from base 1. Per the germline V gene, LGHNA is the CDR1 and YNFKEQ is the CDR2. The clonotype originates from an adult who received the AZD1222 COVID-19 vaccine. Specimen: peripheral blood, collected 28 days after the second AZD1222 dose. The chain links TRBV4-2 with TRBJ1-4, with no reliable assignment of the D segment. The DNA is TGTGCCAGCAGCCAAGTCCACCTCGGTTGGGGTAATGAAAAACTGTTTTTT. Translated, this is CASSQVHLGWGNEKLFF.